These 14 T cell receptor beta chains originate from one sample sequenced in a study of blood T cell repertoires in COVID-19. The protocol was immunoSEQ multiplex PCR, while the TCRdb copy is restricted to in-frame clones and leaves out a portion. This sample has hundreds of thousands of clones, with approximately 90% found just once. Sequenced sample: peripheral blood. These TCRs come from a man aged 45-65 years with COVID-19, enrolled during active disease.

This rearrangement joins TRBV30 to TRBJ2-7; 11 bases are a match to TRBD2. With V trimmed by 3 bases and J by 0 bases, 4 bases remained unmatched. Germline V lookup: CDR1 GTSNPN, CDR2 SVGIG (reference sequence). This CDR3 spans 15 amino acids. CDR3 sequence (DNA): TGTGCCTGGAGCGAAACTAGCGGGAGCTCCTACGAGCAGTACTTC. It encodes CAWSETSGSSYEQYF.

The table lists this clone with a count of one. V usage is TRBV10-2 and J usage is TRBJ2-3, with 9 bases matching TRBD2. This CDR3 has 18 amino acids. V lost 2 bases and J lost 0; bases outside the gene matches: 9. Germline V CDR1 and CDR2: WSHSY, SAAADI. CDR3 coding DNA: TGCGCCAGCAGTGAGGATTCTAGCGGGACTACAAGCACAGATACGCAGTATTTT. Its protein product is CASSEDSSGTTSTDTQYF.

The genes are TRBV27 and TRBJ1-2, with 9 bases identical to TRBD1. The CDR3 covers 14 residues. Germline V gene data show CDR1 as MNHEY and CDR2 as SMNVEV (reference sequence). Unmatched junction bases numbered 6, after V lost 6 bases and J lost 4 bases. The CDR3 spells CASSRGQGSYGYTF. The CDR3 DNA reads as TGTGCCAGCAGCCGCGGACAGGGGAGCTATGGCTACACCTTC.

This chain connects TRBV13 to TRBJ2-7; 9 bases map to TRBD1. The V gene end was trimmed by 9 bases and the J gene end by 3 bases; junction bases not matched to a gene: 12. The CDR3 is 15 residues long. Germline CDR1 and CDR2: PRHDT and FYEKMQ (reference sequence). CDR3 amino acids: CASTTKGDRDYEQYF. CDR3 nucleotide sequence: TGTGCCAGTACCACTAAAGGGGACAGGGACTACGAGCAGTACTTC.

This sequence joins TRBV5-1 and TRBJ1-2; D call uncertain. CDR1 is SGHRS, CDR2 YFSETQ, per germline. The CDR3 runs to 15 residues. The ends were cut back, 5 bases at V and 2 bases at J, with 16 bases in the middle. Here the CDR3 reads CASRLNPTTNYGYTF. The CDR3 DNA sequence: TGCGCCAGCAGGCTTAACCCTACCACCAACTATGGCTACACCTTC.

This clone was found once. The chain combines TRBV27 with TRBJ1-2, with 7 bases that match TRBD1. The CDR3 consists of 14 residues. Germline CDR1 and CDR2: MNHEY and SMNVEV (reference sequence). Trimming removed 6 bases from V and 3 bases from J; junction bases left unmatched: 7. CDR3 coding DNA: TGTGCCAGCAGGCCCAGGGGGACCTACTATGGCTACACCTTC. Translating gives CASRPRGTYYGYTF.

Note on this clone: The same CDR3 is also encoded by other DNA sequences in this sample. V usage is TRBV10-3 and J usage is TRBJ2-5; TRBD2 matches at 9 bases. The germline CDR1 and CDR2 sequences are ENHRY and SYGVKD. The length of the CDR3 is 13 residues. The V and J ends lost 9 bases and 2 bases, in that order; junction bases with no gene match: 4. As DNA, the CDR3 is TGTGCCATTTCCAGCGGGGGGCAAGAGACCCAGTACTTC. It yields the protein CAISSGGQETQYF.

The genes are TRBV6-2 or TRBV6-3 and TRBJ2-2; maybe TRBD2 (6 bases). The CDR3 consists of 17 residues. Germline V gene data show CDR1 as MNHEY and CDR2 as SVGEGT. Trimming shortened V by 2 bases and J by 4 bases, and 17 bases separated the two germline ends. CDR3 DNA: TGTGCCAGCAGTTACGATCCGACTAGGGGACCCACCGGGGAGCTGTTTTTT. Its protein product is CASSYDPTRGPTGELFF.

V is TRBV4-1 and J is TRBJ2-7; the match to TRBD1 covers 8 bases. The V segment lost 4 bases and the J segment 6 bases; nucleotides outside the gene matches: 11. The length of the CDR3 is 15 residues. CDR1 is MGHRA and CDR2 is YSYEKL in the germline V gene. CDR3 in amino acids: CASSPMAQGAGEQYF. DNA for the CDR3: TGCGCCAGCAGCCCCATGGCGCAGGGGGCGGGCGAGCAGTACTTC.

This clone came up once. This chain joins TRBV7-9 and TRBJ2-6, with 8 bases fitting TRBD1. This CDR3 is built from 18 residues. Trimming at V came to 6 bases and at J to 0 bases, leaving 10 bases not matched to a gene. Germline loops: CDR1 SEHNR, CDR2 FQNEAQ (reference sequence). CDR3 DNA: TGTGCCAGCAGGGAACCCAGGGGGCGTCCCTCTGGGGCCAACGTCCTGACTTTC. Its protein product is CASREPRGRPSGANVLTF.

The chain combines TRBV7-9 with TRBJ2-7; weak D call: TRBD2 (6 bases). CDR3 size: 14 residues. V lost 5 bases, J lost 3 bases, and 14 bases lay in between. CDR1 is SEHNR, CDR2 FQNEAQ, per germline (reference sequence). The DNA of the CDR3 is TGTGCCAGCAGCCGACTAGGTACTAACTACGAGCAGTACTTC. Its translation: CASSRLGTNYEQYF.

CDR3 nucleotides: TGTGCCAGCAGTAAAACAGGGGGCCCAGAGACCCAGTACTTC. Amino acid sequence: CASSKTGGPETQYF. V and J are TRBV6-5 and TRBJ2-5; 9 nucleotides match TRBD1. The germline CDR1 and CDR2 sequences are MNHEY and SVGAGI. The CDR3 covers 14 residues. The V segment lost 5 bases and the J segment 4 bases; nucleotides outside the gene matches: 5.

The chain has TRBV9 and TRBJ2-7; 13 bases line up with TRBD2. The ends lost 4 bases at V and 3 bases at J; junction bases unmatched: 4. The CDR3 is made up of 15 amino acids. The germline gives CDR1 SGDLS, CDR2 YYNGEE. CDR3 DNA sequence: TGTGCCAGCAGCACCGGACTAGCGGGAGTCTACGAGCAGTACTTC. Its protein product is CASSTGLAGVYEQYF.

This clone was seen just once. DNA of the CDR3: TGCGCCAGCACCCTATTGACAGGGGGGAACCAAGAGACCCAGTACTTC. This gives the protein CASTLLTGGNQETQYF. V is TRBV5-1 and J is TRBJ2-5; 9 bases agree with TRBD1. CDR1 and CDR2 (germline): SGHRS, YFSETQ. V was pared by 6 bases and J by 0 bases, with 9 bases of the junction left unmatched. The CDR3 covers 16 residues.